This TCR beta chain derives from a study of blood T cell repertoires in COVID-19. Whole-study context: Sites in the United States, Italy and Spain provided acute and convalescent COVID-19 samples. Sources were T cells, B-cell-depleted T cells, or PBMCs; the material itself was cDNA or gDNA.

The CDR3 is 14 amino acids. Germline V gene data show CDR1 as SGHTA and CDR2 as FQGNSA. The V and J ends lost 5 bases and 4 bases, in that order; junction bases with no gene match: 7. In the authors' methods: Researchers report that nucleated cell counts were estimated from reference gene primer amplification. Assay: immunoSEQ multiplex PCR; the TCRdb copy retains only in-frame clones and omits some. That table is the source of V, J and clone size, and D and trimming were worked out from the DNA. The sample lists about 190,000 clones; around 85% were seen once. The chain combines TRBV7-2 with TRBJ1-2, with 7 bases identical to TRBD1. Material for sequencing was PBMCs or T cells enriched from blood (not recorded which). The TCR was taken from a woman aged 30 to 39 who had recovered from COVID-19. CDR3: CASSPTTGSYGYTF. The CDR3 nucleotides read TGTGCCAGCAGCCCTACGACAGGGAGCTATGGCTACACCTTC.